The sequence of this TCR beta chain was determined in a study of blood T cell repertoires in COVID-19. The overall study: Sites in the United States, Italy and Spain provided acute and convalescent COVID-19 samples.

The V end was cut by 5 bases, the J end by 5 bases, with 9 bases between. This CDR3 comprises 12 residues. Sequenced by immunoSEQ multiplex PCR; TCRdb stores in-frame clones only, minus some. The data hold over 150,000 clones, with over 70% observed a single time. The chain employs TRBV12-3 or TRBV12-4 and TRBJ1-1; no definite D call. The clonotype comes from a woman in her 40s with COVID-19, enrolled during active disease. Material: peripheral blood. CDR3 coding DNA: TGTGCCAGCAGTCCCGATCGGACTGAAGCTTTCTTT. It translates to CASSPDRTEAFF.